The 17 T cell receptor beta chains presented below share a single source sample, sequenced in a study of T-cell reconstitution after alpha-beta-depleted transplantation in children. Unique molecular identifiers were incorporated during preparation of the TCRbeta library. One entry per CDR3 protein, called by TCRdb with MiXCR from the PCR reads. The table shows fewer than 750,000 distinct CDR3 sequences, with more than 20% occurring only once. Sample: PBMCs, taken before TCRalphabeta/CD19-depleted stem cell transplant. These TCRs come from a boy under two years old with Wiskott-Aldrich syndrome, due to receive a stem cell transplant.

V usage is TRBV27 and J usage is TRBJ2-5; D is unclear. V lost 0 bases and J 3 bases, leaving 5 bases between the germline ends. Germline-derived CDR1 and CDR2 are MNHEY and SMNVEV (reference sequence). The CDR3 totals 13 residues. The CDR3 coding sequence is TGTGCCAGCAGTTTATCCCCCAAAGAGACCCAGTACTTC. Amino acids: CASSLSPKETQYF.

In nucleotides, the CDR3 is TGCAGTGCTAGAGATTCCGCTGGGGGCCACTACAATGAGCAGTTCTTC. This translates into CSARDSAGGHYNEQFF. The chain couples TRBV20-1 to TRBJ2-1; D possibly corresponds to TRBD1 (6 bases). The CDR3 runs to 16 residues. V was pared by 0 bases and J by 3 bases, with 15 bases between. CDR1 and CDR2 from the germline V gene are DFQATT and SNEGSKA (reference sequence).

The chain links TRBV5-1 to TRBJ2-7; TRBD2 matches 9 bases. CDR3 size: 15 residues. The junction had 9 bases not matched to a gene; V was cut back by 5 bases and J by 3 bases. Germline V gene data show CDR1 as SGHRS and CDR2 as YFSETQ. The CDR3 DNA reads as TGCGCCAGCAGTCCAATAGCGGGAGTCTTCTACGAGCAGTACTTC. Translated, it gives CASSPIAGVFYEQYF.

The rearrangement uses TRBV10-3 and TRBJ2-5; D remains ambiguous. CDR3 size: 13 residues. The germline V gene has CDR1 ENHRY and CDR2 SYGVKD. Trimming took 7 bases from V and 4 from J, leaving 13 bases between them. The CDR3, as DNA: TGTGCCATCAAACCAAGCTTTGGAGAGACCCAGTACTTC. It encodes CAIKPSFGETQYF.

The V and J genes are TRBV20-1 and TRBJ2-7; D is perhaps TRBD2 (5 bases). CDR3 length equals 13 residues. Trimming pared 6 bases from V and 5 bases from J, leaving 17 bases between. Germline-derived CDR1 and CDR2 are DFQATT and SNEGSKA (reference sequence). CDR3 residues: CSAPEGRLDEQYF. CDR3 nucleotide sequence: TGCAGTGCCCCTGAGGGCAGGCTAGACGAGCAGTACTTC.

V usage is TRBV5-1 and J usage is TRBJ1-6, with a possible D match to TRBD1 (5 bases). CDR3 length equals 14 residues. In germline, CDR1 is SGHRS, CDR2 YFSETQ. Trimming left V 6 bases short and J 10 bases short, with 17 bases between. DNA for the CDR3: TGCGCCAGCATCTTTGAAGGGGTAAAGTCACCCCTCCACTTT. It codes for CASIFEGVKSPLHF.

The gene calls are TRBV4-1 and TRBJ2-7; TRBD2 matches at 9 bases. Germline V gene lookup returns CDR1 MGHRA and CDR2 YSYEKL. The CDR3 is 15 amino acids. With 1 base clipped from V and 2 bases from J, the junction kept 3 bases outside the gene matches. This CDR3 is CASSQVGLAAYEQYF. For the CDR3, the DNA is TGCGCCAGCAGCCAAGTGGGACTAGCAGCCTACGAGCAGTACTTC.

This chain connects TRBV5-1 to TRBJ2-3; 7 bases agree with TRBD1. V lost 2 bases to trimming and J lost 3 bases; unmatched junction nucleotides: 9. CDR1 is SGHRS and CDR2 is YFSETQ in the germline V gene. This CDR3 is 16 amino acids long. The CDR3 bases are TGCGCCAGCAGCTTTAAACAGGGGTCGTTGACAGATACGCAGTATTTT. Protein sequence: CASSFKQGSLTDTQYF.

The chain carries TRBV12-3 or TRBV12-4 and TRBJ2-5; D unclear. V lost 1 base to trimming and J lost 4 bases, with 13 bases between them. The CDR3 extends over 15 amino acids. The CDR3 DNA reads as TGTGCCAGCAGTTTAGAACGCCTATTGGTAGAGACCCAGTACTTC. It codes for CASSLERLLVETQYF.

Only a few counts were recorded for this clonotype. The V and J genes are TRBV20-1 and TRBJ2-1, with 10 bases lining up with TRBD2. V was clipped by 0 bases and J by 0 bases; unmatched bases: 8. The length of the CDR3 is 18 residues. CDR1 is DFQATT and CDR2 is SNEGSKA in the germline V gene (reference sequence). CDR3 amino acids: CSARDPLAGIPSYNEQFF. In DNA form, the CDR3 reads TGCAGTGCTAGAGATCCACTAGCGGGAATCCCCTCCTACAATGAGCAGTTCTTC.

The chain combines TRBV12-3 or TRBV12-4 with TRBJ2-7, with D hard to call. Trimming removed 6 bases at V and 1 base at J, with 19 bases between. The CDR3 totals 16 residues. The chain's CDR3 is CASSRDPGRVSYEQYF. DNA for the CDR3: TGTGCCAGCAGCCGCGACCCCGGACGGGTATCCTACGAGCAGTACTTC.

The chain joins TRBV28 to TRBJ1-4; 9 bases align to TRBD1. Germline V lookup: CDR1 MDHEN, CDR2 SYDVKM. Trimming at V came to 2 bases and at J to 7 bases, leaving 5 bases not matched to a gene. The CDR3 is made up of 15 amino acids. The CDR3 bases are TGTGCCAGCAGTTTACCCGGGACAGGGCGTGAAAAACTGTTTTTT. Encoded protein: CASSLPGTGREKLFF.

This clonotype was seen a few times. For the CDR3, the DNA is TGTGCCACCAGCAGAGGCGGGGGGAAGACCTACGAGCAGTACTTC. Translated: CATSRGGGKTYEQYF. The chain links TRBV15 to TRBJ2-7; TRBD2 matches 8 bases. CDR3 length: 15 residues. J gave up 2 bases and V 1 base, and 4 bases lay outside the gene matches. Germline CDR1 is LNHNV and CDR2 is YYDKDF (reference sequence).

This chain connects TRBV4-1 to TRBJ2-1, with TRBD2 matching over 11 bases. Germline values: CDR1 MGHRA, CDR2 YSYEKL. The J segment lost 5 bases and the V segment lost 0 bases, leaving 9 bases of the junction unmatched. This CDR3 region has 18 residues. The CDR3 loop is CASSQDPSLAGGNNEQFF. CDR3 DNA: TGCGCCAGCAGCCAAGATCCCTCCCTAGCGGGAGGTAACAATGAGCAGTTCTTC.

V usage is TRBV27 and J usage is TRBJ2-5; TRBD1 matches at 8 bases. The CDR3 is 14 residues long. V was clipped by 5 bases and J by 2 bases; unmatched bases: 4. Germline assignment: CDR1 MNHEY and CDR2 SMNVEV (reference sequence). The CDR3 here is CASSRGQVQETQYF. DNA for the CDR3: TGTGCCAGCAGTCGGGGACAGGTTCAAGAGACCCAGTACTTC.

This clonotype was found a few times. The rearrangement links TRBV28 to TRBJ2-7, with D unresolved. Germline CDR1 and CDR2: MDHEN and SYDVKM. The CDR3 is made up of 14 amino acids. V was cut by 0 bases and J by 2 bases, with 8 bases left in between. The CDR3 here is CASSLWPTPYEQYF. The CDR3 DNA follows: TGTGCCAGCAGTTTATGGCCGACCCCCTACGAGCAGTACTTC.

This clonotype was observed once. The chain has TRBV2 and TRBJ2-3; D is unresolved. Between the trimmed V and J ends, which lost 4 bases and 4 bases, there was a span of 12 bases. This CDR3 region has 14 residues. CDR1 and CDR2 from the germline V gene are SNHLY and FYNNEI. In DNA, the CDR3 is TGTGCCAGCAGTGTCCTCGTTCTGGCAGATACGCAGTATTTT. Protein product: CASSVLVLADTQYF.